Only one count was recorded for the clone carrying this T cell receptor (beta chain). V shed 4 bases, J shed 3 bases, and the junction held 12 bases outside the gene matches. Germline V lookup: CDR1 SGHDT, CDR2 YYEEEE. The CDR3 covers 16 residues. These data are taken from a study of control samples from healthy donors and cancer patients. TCRdb's table, derived via immunoSEQ multiplex PCR, lists solely in-frame clones and lacks some. The sample has tens of thousands of clones, more than 85% seen once. The chain links TRBV5-6 to TRBJ1-2; 7 positions match TRBD1. What was sequenced was blood. The receptor was derived from a woman aged 50 to 60 in good health. The CDR3 DNA reads as TGTGCCAGCAGCCCGCGGGGACAGAGGGTCCACTATGGCTACACCTTC. Protein sequence: CASSPRGQRVHYGYTF.